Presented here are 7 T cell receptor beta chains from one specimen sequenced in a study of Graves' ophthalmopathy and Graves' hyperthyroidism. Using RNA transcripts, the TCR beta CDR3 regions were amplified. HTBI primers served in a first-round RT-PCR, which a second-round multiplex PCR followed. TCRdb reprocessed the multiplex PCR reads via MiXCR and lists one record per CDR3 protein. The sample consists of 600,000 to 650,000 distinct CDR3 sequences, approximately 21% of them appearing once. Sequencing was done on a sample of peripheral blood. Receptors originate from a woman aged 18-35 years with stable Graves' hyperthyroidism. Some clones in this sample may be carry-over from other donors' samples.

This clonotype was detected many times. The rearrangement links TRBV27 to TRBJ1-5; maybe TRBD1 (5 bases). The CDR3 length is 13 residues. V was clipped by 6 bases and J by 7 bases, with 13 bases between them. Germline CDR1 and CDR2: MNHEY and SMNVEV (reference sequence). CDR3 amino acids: CASSRGVNQPQHF. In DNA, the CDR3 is TGTGCCAGCAGCCGAGGGGTTAACCAGCCCCAGCATTTT.

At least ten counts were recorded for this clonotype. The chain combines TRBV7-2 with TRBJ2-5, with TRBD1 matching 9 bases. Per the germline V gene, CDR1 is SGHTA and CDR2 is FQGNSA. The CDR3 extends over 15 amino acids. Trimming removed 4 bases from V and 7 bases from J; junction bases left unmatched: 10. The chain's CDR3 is CASSSRGDRAATQYF. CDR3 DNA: TGTGCCAGCAGCTCACGGGGGGACAGGGCGGCGACCCAGTACTTC. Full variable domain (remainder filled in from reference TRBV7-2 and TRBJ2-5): GAGVSQSPSNKVTEKGKDVELRCDPISGHTALYWYRQSLGQGLEFLIYFQGNSAPDKSGLPSDRFSAERTGGSVSTLTIQRTQQEDSAVYLCASSSRGDRAATQYFGPGTRLLVL.

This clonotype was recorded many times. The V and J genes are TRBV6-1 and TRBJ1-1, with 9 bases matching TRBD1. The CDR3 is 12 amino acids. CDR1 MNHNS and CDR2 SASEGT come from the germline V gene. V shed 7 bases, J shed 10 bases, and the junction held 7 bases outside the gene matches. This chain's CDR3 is CASKGQGIGAFF. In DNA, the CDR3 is TGTGCCAGCAAAGGACAGGGGATCGGAGCTTTCTTT.

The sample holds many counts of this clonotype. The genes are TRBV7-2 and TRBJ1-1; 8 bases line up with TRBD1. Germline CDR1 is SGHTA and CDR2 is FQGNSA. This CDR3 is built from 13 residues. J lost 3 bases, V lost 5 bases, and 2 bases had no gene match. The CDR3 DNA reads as TGTGCCAGCAGCGTACAGGGGGACACTGAAGCTTTCTTT. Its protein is CASSVQGDTEAFF.

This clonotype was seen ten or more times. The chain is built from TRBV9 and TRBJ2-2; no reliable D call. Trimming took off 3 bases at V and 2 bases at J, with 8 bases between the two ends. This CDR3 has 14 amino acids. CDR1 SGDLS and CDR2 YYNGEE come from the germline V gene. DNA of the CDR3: TGTGCCAGCAGCGCGACTTTTAACACCGGGGAGCTGTTTTTT. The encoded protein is CASSATFNTGELFF.

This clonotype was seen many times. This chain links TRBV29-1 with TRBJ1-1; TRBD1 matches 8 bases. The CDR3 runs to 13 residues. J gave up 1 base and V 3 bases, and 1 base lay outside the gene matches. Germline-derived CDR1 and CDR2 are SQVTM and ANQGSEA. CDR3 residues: CSVDRGRNTEAFF. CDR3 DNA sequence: TGCAGCGTTGACAGGGGGCGGAACACTGAAGCTTTCTTT.

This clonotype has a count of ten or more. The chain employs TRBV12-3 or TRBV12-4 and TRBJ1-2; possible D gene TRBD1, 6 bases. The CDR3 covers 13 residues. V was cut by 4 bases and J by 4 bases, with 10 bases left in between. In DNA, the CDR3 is TGTGCCAGCAGTTCGACAGGATTCTATGGCTACACCTTC. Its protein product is CASSSTGFYGYTF.